A single sample gave rise to the 18 T cell receptor beta chains below, sequenced in a study of PD-1 blockade in classical Hodgkin lymphoma. Libraries were prepared by immunoSEQ multiplex PCR; TCRdb keeps only in-frame clonotypes and omits some of them. The sample includes more than 50,000 clones, more than 80% of them seen just once. Every patient had relapsed following autologous stem cell transplantation, and cohorts differed in brentuximab vedotin exposure. Sequencing was performed on peripheral blood mononuclear cells (PBMCs), taken at baseline. These receptor sequences come from a human donor with classical Hodgkin lymphoma.

As DNA, the CDR3 is TGTGCCACAGGGACATTTCAAGGGGATACGCAGTATTTT. Translation: CATGTFQGDTQYF. The chain recombines TRBV30 with TRBJ2-3; perhaps TRBD1 as D (6 bases). Germline V gene data show CDR1 as GTSNPN and CDR2 as SVGIG (reference sequence). There are 13 residues in the CDR3. Trimming left V 8 bases short and J 6 bases short, with 18 bases between.

A single count supports this clone. This rearrangement joins TRBV20-1 to TRBJ1-5; perhaps TRBD1 as D (5 bases). Germline CDR1 and CDR2: DFQATT and SNEGSKA (reference sequence). The CDR3 extends over 11 amino acids. The ends were cut back, 1 base at V and 11 bases at J, with 9 bases in the middle. CDR3 nucleotide sequence: TGCAGTGCTAGAGCCGGAGGGGCCCAGCATTTT. Translation: CSARAGGAQHF.

V usage is TRBV9 and J usage is TRBJ2-3, with 8 bases matching TRBD1. Germline-derived CDR1 and CDR2 are SGDLS and YYNGEE. V gave up 4 bases and J gave up 6 bases; unmatched junction bases: 10. The CDR3 length is 15 residues. CDR3 coding DNA: TGTGCCAGCAGCCCTCGATCAGGGGGCCGGGATACGCAGTATTTT. It codes for CASSPRSGGRDTQYF.

The gene calls are TRBV5-8 and TRBJ1-2; 10 bases fit TRBD1. Germline V gene sequence: CDR1 SGHTS, CDR2 YDEGEE. The CDR3 covers 14 residues. V shed 0 bases, J shed 6 bases, and the junction held 2 bases outside the gene matches. This chain's CDR3 is CASSLAGTGDGYTF. The CDR3 nucleotides read TGTGCCAGCAGCTTGGCCGGGACAGGGGATGGCTACACCTTC.

The chain joins TRBV6-5 to TRBJ1-6; D call uncertain. The CDR3 consists of 16 residues. Per germline, CDR1 MNHEY and CDR2 SVGAGI. V was cut by 2 bases and J by 3 bases, with 11 bases left in between. CDR3 nucleotide sequence: TGTGCCAGCAGTTACGAGGGCAGCCTCTATAATTCACCCCTCCACTTT. Protein: CASSYEGSLYNSPLHF.

V is TRBV6-5 and J is TRBJ2-3; no definite D call. The CDR3 extends over 14 amino acids. Germline V gene data show CDR1 as MNHEY and CDR2 as SVGAGI. V was cut by 6 bases and J by 0 bases, with 10 bases left in between. The CDR3 reads CASRSEQSTDTQYF. The CDR3 coding sequence is TGTGCCAGCAGGTCAGAGCAGAGCACAGATACGCAGTATTTT.

The rearrangement uses TRBV18 and TRBJ2-3; weak D call: TRBD1 (6 bases). Trimming pared 0 bases from V and 0 bases from J, leaving 16 bases between. This CDR3 is 18 amino acids long. Germline V lookup: CDR1 KGHSH, CDR2 LQKENI. For the CDR3, the DNA is TGTGCCAGCTCACCACCTACATTCCGGGACATTAGCACAGATACGCAGTATTTT. It yields the protein CASSPPTFRDISTDTQYF.

This rearrangement joins TRBV7-9 to TRBJ2-2; possibly TRBD1 for D (6 bases). The germline V gene encodes CDR1 SEHNR and CDR2 FQNEAQ (reference sequence). There are 15 residues in the CDR3. V was clipped by 2 bases and J by 5 bases, with 12 bases between them. The CDR3 here is CASSLQEQGTGELFF. CDR3 nucleotide sequence: TGTGCCAGCAGCTTACAGGAACAGGGAACCGGGGAGCTGTTTTTT.

The chain uses TRBV6-1 and TRBJ1-4, with D uncertain. V lost 4 bases, J lost 7 bases, and 19 bases lay in between. The CDR3 covers 16 residues. Germline lookup yields CDR1 MNHNS and CDR2 SASEGT. Here the CDR3 reads CASSVRGQIGPEKLFF. The CDR3 DNA reads as TGTGCCAGCAGTGTAAGAGGGCAAATCGGGCCTGAAAAACTGTTTTTT.

The rearrangement uses TRBV11-2 and TRBJ1-5; possible D gene TRBD1, 5 bases. Trimming shortened V by 8 bases and J by 7 bases, and 15 bases separated the two germline ends. CDR1 SGHAT and CDR2 FQNNGV come from the germline V gene. The CDR3 covers 13 residues. The DNA of the CDR3 is TGTGCCAGCGGAAGGGGTTCGGGACAGCCCCAGCATTTT. It is translated as CASGRGSGQPQHF. The variable domain in full, completed from reference TRBV11-2 and TRBJ1-5, reads EAGVAQSPRYKIIEKRQSVAFWCNPISGHATLYWYQQILGQGPKLLIQFQNNGVVDDSQLPKDRFSAERLKGVDSTLKIQPAKLEDSAVYLCASGRGSGQPQHFGDGTRLSIL.

The chain combines TRBV5-4 with TRBJ2-1; 9 bases align to TRBD2. The trim removed 1 base at V and 5 bases at J, leaving 10 bases unmatched. The CDR3 length is 17 residues. Looked up from germline, CDR1 is SGHNT and CDR2 is YYREEE (reference sequence). The CDR3 here is CASSLRLGGGGDNEQFF. CDR3 DNA: TGTGCCAGCAGCTTGAGGCTTGGCGGCGGGGGGGACAATGAGCAGTTCTTC.

This chain uses TRBV5-1 with TRBJ2-7; D might be TRBD1 or TRBD2, each matching 5 bases. V lost 0 bases and J 2 bases, leaving 18 bases between the germline ends. Germline V gene lookup returns CDR1 SGHRS and CDR2 YFSETQ. The CDR3 has 17 amino acids. The CDR3 reads CASSLGLGTVSPYEQYF. The CDR3 DNA reads TGCGCCAGCAGCTTGGGGCTTGGGACGGTGAGTCCCTACGAGCAGTACTTC.

The chain employs TRBV7-2 and TRBJ2-3; 13 nucleotides line up with TRBD2. Losses at the gene ends were 4 bases for V and 2 bases for J; bases not matched to a gene: 3. The germline CDR1 and CDR2 sequences are SGHTA and FQGNSA. This CDR3 spans 16 amino acids. CDR3: CASSSGLAGVTDTQYF. CDR3 coding DNA: TGTGCCAGCAGCTCTGGACTAGCGGGGGTCACAGATACGCAGTATTTT.

This clone was seen only a few times. This chain links TRBV7-9 with TRBJ2-7; D gene ambiguous. Germline V gene lookup returns CDR1 SEHNR and CDR2 FQNEAQ (reference sequence). This CDR3 contains 12 residues. V lost 6 bases, J lost 6 bases, and 12 bases lay in between. Here the CDR3 DNA reads TGTGCCAGCAGTTCAAACCGCCGCGAGCAGTACTTC. Its translation: CASSSNRREQYF.

J is TRBJ1-1 and V is TRBV4-1, with a possible D match to TRBD1 (6 bases). V was pared by 2 bases and J by 4 bases, with 11 bases between. Germline V gene sequence: CDR1 MGHRA, CDR2 YSYEKL. The CDR3 sequence is 14 residues long. CDR3 protein: CASSQRGRGTEAFF. The CDR3 DNA reads as TGCGCCAGCAGCCAAAGGGGCAGGGGCACTGAAGCTTTCTTT.

The chain combines TRBV27 with TRBJ1-1, with 10 bases identical to TRBD1. CDR1 is MNHEY and CDR2 is SMNVEV in the germline V gene (reference sequence). The CDR3 has 18 amino acids. Trimming took 5 bases from V and 4 from J; bases not matched to a gene: 16. CDR3 sequence reads: CASSRGQGSSLGGTEAFF. The CDR3 bases are TGTGCCAGCAGTCGGGGACAGGGGTCCTCCCTGGGGGGCACTGAAGCTTTCTTT.

The gene calls are TRBV19 and TRBJ2-1; D remains ambiguous. CDR3 length equals 11 residues. In germline, CDR1 is LNHDA, CDR2 SQIVND (reference sequence). Trimming took off 5 bases at V and 9 bases at J, with 8 bases between the two ends. The CDR3 nucleotides read TGTGCCAGTAGTGGCATGAGTGAGCAGTTCTTC. Translation gives CASSGMSEQFF.

This clone is labeled medium-sized. The chain carries TRBV19 and TRBJ2-1; the D is unclear. Germline CDR1 is LNHDA and CDR2 is SQIVND (reference sequence). V shed 10 bases and J shed 5 bases, with 12 bases lying between them. This CDR3 region has 12 residues. The CDR3 DNA sequence: TGTGCCACCGCAGACTGGAACAATGAGCAGTTCTTC. The encoded protein is CATADWNNEQFF.